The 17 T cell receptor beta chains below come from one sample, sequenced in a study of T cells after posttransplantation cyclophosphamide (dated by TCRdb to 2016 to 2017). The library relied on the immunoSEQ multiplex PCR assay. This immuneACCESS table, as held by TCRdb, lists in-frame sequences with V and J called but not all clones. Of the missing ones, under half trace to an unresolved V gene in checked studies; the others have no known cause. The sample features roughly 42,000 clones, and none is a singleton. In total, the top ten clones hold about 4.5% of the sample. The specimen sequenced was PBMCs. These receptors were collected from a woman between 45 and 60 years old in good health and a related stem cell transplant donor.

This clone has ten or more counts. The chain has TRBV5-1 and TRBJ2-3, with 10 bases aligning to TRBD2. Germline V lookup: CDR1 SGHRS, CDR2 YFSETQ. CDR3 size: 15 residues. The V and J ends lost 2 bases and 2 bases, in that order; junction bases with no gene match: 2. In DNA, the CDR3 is TGCGCCAGCAGCTTTAGCGGGGGGCCCACAGATACGCAGTATTTT. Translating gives CASSFSGGPTDTQYF.

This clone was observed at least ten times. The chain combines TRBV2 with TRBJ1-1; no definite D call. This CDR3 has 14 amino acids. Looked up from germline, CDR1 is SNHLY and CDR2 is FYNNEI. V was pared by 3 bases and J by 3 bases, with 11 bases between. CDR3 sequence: CASSEGRGYTEAFF. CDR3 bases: TGTGCCAGCAGTGAGGGCCGAGGGTACACTGAAGCTTTCTTT.

The DNA of the CDR3 is TGTGCCAGCTATAAAGGGACAGGGGGGGTCGAGCAGTACTTC. Translated: CASYKGTGGVEQYF. V usage is TRBV5-6 and J usage is TRBJ2-7, with 11 bases that match TRBD1. The CDR3 consists of 14 residues. Germline V CDR1 and CDR2: SGHDT, YYEEEE. V shed 7 bases, J shed 6 bases, and the junction held 9 bases outside the gene matches.

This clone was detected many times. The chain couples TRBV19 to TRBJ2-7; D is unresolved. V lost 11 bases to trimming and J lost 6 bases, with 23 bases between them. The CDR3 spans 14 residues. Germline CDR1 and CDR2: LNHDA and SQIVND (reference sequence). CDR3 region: CARWFGPVAGEQYF. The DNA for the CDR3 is TGTGCCCGATGGTTTGGGCCCGTGGCCGGCGAGCAGTACTTC. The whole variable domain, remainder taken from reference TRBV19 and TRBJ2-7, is DGGITQSPKYLFRKEGQNVTLSCEQNLNHDAMYWYRQDPGQGLRLIYYSQIVNDFQKGDIAEGYSVSREKKESFPLTVTSAQKNPTAFYLCARWFGPVAGEQYFGPGTRLTVT.

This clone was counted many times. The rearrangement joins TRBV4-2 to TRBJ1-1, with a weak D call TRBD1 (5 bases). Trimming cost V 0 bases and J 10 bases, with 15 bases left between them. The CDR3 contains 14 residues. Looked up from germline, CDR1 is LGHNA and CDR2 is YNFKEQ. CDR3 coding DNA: TGTGCCAGCAGCCAAGATGTGGGCGGGGCCCGAGCTTTCTTT. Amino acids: CASSQDVGGARAFF.

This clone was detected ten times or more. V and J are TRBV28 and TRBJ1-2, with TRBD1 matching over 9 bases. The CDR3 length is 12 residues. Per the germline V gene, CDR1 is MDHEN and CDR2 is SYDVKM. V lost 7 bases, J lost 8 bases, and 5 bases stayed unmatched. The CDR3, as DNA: TGTGCCAGCAACGGACAGGGGAGGGGCTACACCTTC. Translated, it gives CASNGQGRGYTF.

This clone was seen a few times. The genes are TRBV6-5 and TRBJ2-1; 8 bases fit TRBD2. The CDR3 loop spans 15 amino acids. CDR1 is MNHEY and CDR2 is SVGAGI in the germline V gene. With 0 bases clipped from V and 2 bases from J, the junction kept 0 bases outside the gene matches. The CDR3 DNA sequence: TGTGCCAGCAGTTACTCTAGCGGGGCCTACAATGAGCAGTTCTTC. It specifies CASSYSSGAYNEQFF.

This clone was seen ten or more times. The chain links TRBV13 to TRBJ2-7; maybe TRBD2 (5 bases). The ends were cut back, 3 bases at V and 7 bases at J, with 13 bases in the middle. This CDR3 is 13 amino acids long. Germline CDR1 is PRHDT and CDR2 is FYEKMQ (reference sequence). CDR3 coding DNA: TGTGCCAGCAGCTTGAGGGTTTCGAGGGAGCAGTACTTC. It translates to CASSLRVSREQYF.

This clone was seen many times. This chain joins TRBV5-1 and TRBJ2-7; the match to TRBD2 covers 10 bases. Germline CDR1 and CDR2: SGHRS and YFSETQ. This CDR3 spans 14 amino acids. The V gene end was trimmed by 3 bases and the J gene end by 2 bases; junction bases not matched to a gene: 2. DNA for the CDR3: TGCGCCAGCAGCTGGACTAGCGGTACCTACGAGCAGTACTTC. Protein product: CASSWTSGTYEQYF. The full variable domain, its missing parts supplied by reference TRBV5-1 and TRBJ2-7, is KAGVTQTPRYLIKTRGQQVTLSCSPISGHRSVSWYQQTPGQGLQFLFEYFSETQRNKGNFPGRFSGRQFSNSRSEMNVSTLELGDSALYLCASSWTSGTYEQYFGPGTRLTVT.

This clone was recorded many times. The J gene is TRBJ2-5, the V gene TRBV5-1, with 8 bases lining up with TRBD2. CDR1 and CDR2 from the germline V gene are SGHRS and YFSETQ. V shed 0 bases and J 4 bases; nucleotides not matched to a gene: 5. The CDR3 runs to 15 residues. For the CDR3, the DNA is TGCGCCAGCAGCTTGGCGACTAGCGAGGGAGAGACCCAGTACTTC. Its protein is CASSLATSEGETQYF.

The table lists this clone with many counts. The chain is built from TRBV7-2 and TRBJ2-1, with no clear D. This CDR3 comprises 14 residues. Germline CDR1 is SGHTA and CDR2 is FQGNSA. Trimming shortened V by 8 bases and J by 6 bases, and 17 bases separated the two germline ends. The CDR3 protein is CASEPWALGNEQFF. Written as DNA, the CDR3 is TGTGCCAGCGAACCGTGGGCTTTAGGCAATGAGCAGTTCTTC.

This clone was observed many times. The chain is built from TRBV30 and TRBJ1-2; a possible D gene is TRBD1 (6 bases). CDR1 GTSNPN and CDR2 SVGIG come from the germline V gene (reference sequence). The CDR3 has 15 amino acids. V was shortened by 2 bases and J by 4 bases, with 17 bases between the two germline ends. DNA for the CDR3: TGTGCCTGGAGTCCCCCGTCGGGGGGCAGCTATGGCTACACCTTC. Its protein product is CAWSPPSGGSYGYTF. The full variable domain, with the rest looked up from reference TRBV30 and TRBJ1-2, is SQTIHQWPATLVQPVGSPLSLECTVEGTSNPNLYWYRQAAGRGLQLLFYSVGIGQISSEVPQNLSASRPQDRQFILSSKKLLLSDSGFYLCAWSPPSGGSYGYTFGSGTRLTVV.

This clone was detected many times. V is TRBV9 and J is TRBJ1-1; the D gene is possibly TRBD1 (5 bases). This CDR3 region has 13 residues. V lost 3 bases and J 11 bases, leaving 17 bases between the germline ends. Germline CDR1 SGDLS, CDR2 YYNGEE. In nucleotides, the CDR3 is TGTGCCAGCAGCGGCGACAGAGACCTTGGGGCTTTCTTT. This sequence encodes CASSGDRDLGAFF. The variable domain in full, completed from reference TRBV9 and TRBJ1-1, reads DSGVTQTPKHLITATGQRVTLRCSPRSGDLSVYWYQQSLDQGLQFLIQYYNGEERAKGNILERFSAQQFPDLHSELNLSSLELGDSALYFCASSGDRDLGAFFGQGTRLTVV.

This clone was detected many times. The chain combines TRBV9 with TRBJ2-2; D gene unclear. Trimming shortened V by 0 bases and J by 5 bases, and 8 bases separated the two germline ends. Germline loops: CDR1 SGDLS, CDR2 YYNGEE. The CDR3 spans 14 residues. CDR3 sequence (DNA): TGTGCCAGCAGCGTAGGTCGTCTGACCGGGGAGCTGTTTTTT. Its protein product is CASSVGRLTGELFF.

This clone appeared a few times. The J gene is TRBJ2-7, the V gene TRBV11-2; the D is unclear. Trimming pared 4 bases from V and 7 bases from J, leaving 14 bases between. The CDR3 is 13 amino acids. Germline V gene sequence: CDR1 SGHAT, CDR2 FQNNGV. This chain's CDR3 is CASSSDPAWEQYF. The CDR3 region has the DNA TGTGCCAGCAGCTCTGACCCAGCGTGGGAGCAGTACTTC.

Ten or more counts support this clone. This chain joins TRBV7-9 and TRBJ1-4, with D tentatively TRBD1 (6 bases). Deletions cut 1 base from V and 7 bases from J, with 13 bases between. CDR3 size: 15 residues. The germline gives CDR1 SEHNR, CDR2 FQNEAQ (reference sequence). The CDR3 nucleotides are TGTGCCAGCAGCTTAGGTACAGGGAGGGGTGAAAAACTGTTTTTT. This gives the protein CASSLGTGRGEKLFF.

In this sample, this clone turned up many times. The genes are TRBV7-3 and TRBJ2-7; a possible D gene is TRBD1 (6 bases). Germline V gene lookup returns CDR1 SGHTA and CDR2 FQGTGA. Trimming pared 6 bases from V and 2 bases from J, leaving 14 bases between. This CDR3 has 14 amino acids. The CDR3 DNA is TGTGCCAGCAGACCACAGGGAATAGCCTACGAGCAGTACTTC. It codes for CASRPQGIAYEQYF.